The clone carrying this T cell receptor beta chain appeared once. Its antigen is currently unknown. Germline V CDR1 and CDR2: LNHNV, YYDKDF (reference sequence). V lost 3 bases, J lost 4 bases, and 6 bases stayed unmatched. The CDR3 is made up of 14 amino acids. The repertoire was sequenced with immunoSEQ multiplex PCR; TCRdb's copy has only in-frame clones and lacks some. Altogether 250,000 to 300,000 clones are present, 90% being singletons, with the ten largest covering around 0.34%. The entry originates in a study of cytomegalovirus exposure and HLA in healthy donors. Study conclusions and caveats: Three CMV-associated chains proved CMV antigen-specific in vitro.

The source of this sequence is a young woman in good health and CMV-seronegative. The sample comprised PBMCs. The rearrangement links TRBV15 to TRBJ2-7, with 7 nucleotides matching TRBD1. Written as DNA, the CDR3 is TGTGCCACCAGCAGGACGACAGGGTGGTACGAGCAGTACTTC. Amino acid sequence: CATSRTTGWYEQYF. Full variable domain (remainder filled in from reference TRBV15 and TRBJ2-7): DAMVIQNPRYQVTQFGKPVTLSCSQTLNHNVMYWYQQKSSQAPKLLFHYYDKDFNNEADTPDNFQSRRPNTSFCFLDIRSPGLGDTAMYLCATSRTTGWYEQYFGPGTRLTVT.